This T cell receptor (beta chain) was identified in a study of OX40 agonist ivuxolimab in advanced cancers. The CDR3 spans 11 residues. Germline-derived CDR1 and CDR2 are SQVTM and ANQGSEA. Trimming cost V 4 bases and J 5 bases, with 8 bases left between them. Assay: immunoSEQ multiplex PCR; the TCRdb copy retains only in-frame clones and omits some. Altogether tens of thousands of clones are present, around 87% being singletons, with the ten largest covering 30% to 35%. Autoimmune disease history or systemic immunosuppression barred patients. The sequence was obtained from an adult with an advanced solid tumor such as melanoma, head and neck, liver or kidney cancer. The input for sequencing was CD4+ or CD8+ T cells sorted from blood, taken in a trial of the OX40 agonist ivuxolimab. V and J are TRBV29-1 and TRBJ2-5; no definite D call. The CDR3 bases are TGCAGCGTTGCCGACCCGGAGACCCAGTACTTC. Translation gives CSVADPETQYF.